These 17 T cell receptor beta chains came from one sample sequenced in a study of cytomegalovirus exposure and HLA in healthy donors. The primer mix had 60 Vbeta and 13 Jbeta primers. Generated by immunoSEQ multiplex PCR, the TCRdb table keeps only in-frame clones and is missing some. The table has some 120,000 clones, over 70% seen once. The sample comprised PBMCs. These receptors were collected from a woman aged 18-29 years in good health and CMV-seronegative.

The chain combines TRBV27 with TRBJ2-7, with D possibly TRBD2 on 5 matching bases. Germline CDR1 MNHEY, CDR2 SMNVEV (reference sequence). There are 14 residues in the CDR3. The V end lost 4 bases, the J end lost 7 bases, and 17 bases lay between the germline ends. CDR3 amino acids: CASSSRPRRGEQYF. The CDR3 DNA reads as TGTGCCAGCAGTTCTCGGCCCCGCCGAGGGGAGCAGTACTTC.

V is TRBV9 and J is TRBJ2-2; D is uncertain. The CDR3 consists of 12 residues. V lost 4 bases, J lost 4 bases, and 5 bases lay in between. Germline V gene sequence: CDR1 SGDLS, CDR2 YYNGEE. CDR3 sequence: CASSPRTGELFF. The CDR3 DNA reads as TGTGCCAGCAGCCCCCGCACCGGGGAGCTGTTTTTT.

The table lists this clone with a count of one. V gene TRBV7-9 combines with J gene TRBJ2-7, with 10 bases identical to TRBD1. V shed 1 base, J shed 2 bases, and the junction held 2 bases outside the gene matches. The CDR3 totals 15 residues. Germline V gives CDR1 SEHNR, CDR2 FQNEAQ (reference sequence). CDR3 bases: TGTGCCAGCAGCTTAGACGGGACAGGGGCCTACGAGCAGTACTTC. Encoded protein: CASSLDGTGAYEQYF.

The J gene is TRBJ1-1, the V gene TRBV29-1, with TRBD1 identical over 10 bases. V lost 0 bases and J lost 10; bases outside the gene matches: 8. This CDR3 has 14 amino acids. In germline, CDR1 is SQVTM, CDR2 ANQGSEA. The CDR3 coding sequence is TGCAGCGTTGAAGAACTTGGGACAGGGGAAGGAGCTTTCTTT. Encoded protein: CSVEELGTGEGAFF.

This chain links TRBV19 with TRBJ1-5, with D unclear. V shed 6 bases and J shed 1 base, with 19 bases lying between them. Germline V gene data show CDR1 as LNHDA and CDR2 as SQIVND (reference sequence). The CDR3 is 17 residues long. CDR3 sequence (DNA): TGTGCCAGTAGGTACATCACTAGAGGACGCAGCAATCAGCCCCAGCATTTT. Its protein product is CASRYITRGRSNQPQHF.

This chain uses TRBV4-1 with TRBJ2-7; a weak D match, TRBD1 (6 bases). The germline V and J ends were trimmed by 4 bases and 0 bases, with 13 bases remaining between them. CDR1 is MGHRA, CDR2 YSYEKL, per germline. The CDR3 covers 15 residues. In nucleotides, the CDR3 is TGCGCCAGCAGCCTCTGGACAGAGAGCTCCTACGAGCAGTACTTC. As protein: CASSLWTESSYEQYF.

This clone appeared once. The rearrangement joins TRBV2 to TRBJ2-5; TRBD1 matches 7 bases. Unmatched junction bases numbered 6, after V lost 3 bases and J lost 2 bases. This CDR3 contains 15 residues. In germline, CDR1 is SNHLY, CDR2 FYNNEI. The CDR3 loop is CASSDQGVGQETQYF. In DNA form, the CDR3 reads TGTGCCAGCAGTGACCAGGGGGTTGGGCAAGAGACCCAGTACTTC.

This clone was detected once. This sequence joins TRBV7-3 and TRBJ1-2; D is ambiguous. V lost 4 bases and J lost 6, with 9 bases in between. The CDR3 runs 12 residues. Germline V lookup: CDR1 SGHTA, CDR2 FQGTGA. Here the CDR3 reads CASSSRRDGYTF. CDR3 DNA sequence: TGTGCCAGCAGCTCTAGGAGGGATGGCTACACCTTC.

This chain joins TRBV7-8 and TRBJ2-7, with D possibly TRBD2 on 6 matching bases. Germline V lookup: CDR1 SGHVS, CDR2 FQNEAQ. The CDR3 is made up of 15 amino acids. V lost 7 bases, J lost 0 bases, and 16 bases lay in between. The CDR3 DNA follows: TGTGCCAGCAACCTGCGGGGACCGGGCTCCTACGAGCAGTACTTC. Its translation is CASNLRGPGSYEQYF. Drawing the rest from reference TRBV7-8 and TRBJ2-7, the complete variable domain is GAGVSQSPRYKVAKRGQDVALRCDPISGHVSLFWYQQALGQGPEFLTYFQNEAQLDKSGLPSDRFFAERPEGSVSTLKIQRTQQEDSAVYLCASNLRGPGSYEQYFGPGTRLTVT.

V and J are TRBV7-2 and TRBJ2-3; D not resolved. CDR3 length equals 14 residues. Germline lookup yields CDR1 SGHTA and CDR2 FQGNSA. V was shortened by 0 bases and J by 1 base, with 5 bases between the two germline ends. For the CDR3, the DNA is TGTGCCAGCAGCTTAGCGTCTGGCACAGATACGCAGTATTTT. Translation: CASSLASGTDTQYF.

There are a few counts of this clone. V is TRBV4-3 and J is TRBJ1-4, with 8 bases identical to TRBD1. Germline CDR1 is LGHNA and CDR2 is YSLEER. The CDR3 consists of 17 residues. The V gene end was trimmed by 4 bases and the J gene end by 6 bases; junction bases not matched to a gene: 13. In DNA, the CDR3 is TGCGCCAGCAGCCCGCATCAGGGGACAGGCGGCTATGAAAAACTGTTTTTT. It yields the protein CASSPHQGTGGYEKLFF.

This sequence joins TRBV7-8 and TRBJ2-1, with TRBD2 as a possible D gene (5 bases). CDR1 SGHVS and CDR2 FQNEAQ come from the germline V gene. V was clipped by 9 bases and J by 7 bases, with 13 bases between them. The CDR3 runs 12 residues. The CDR3 DNA follows: TGTGCCAGTCACACTAGTTCGAATGAGCAGTTCTTC. This sequence encodes CASHTSSNEQFF.

This clone was seen only once. The chain is built from TRBV10-3 and TRBJ2-7, with unresolved D. This CDR3 region has 12 residues. Germline-derived CDR1 and CDR2 are ENHRY and SYGVKD. The germline V and J ends were trimmed by 3 bases and 4 bases, with 7 bases remaining between them. The CDR3 DNA sequence: TGTGCCATCAGTGAAGCTATGTACGAGCAGTACTTC. This translates into CAISEAMYEQYF.

The chain employs TRBV12-5 and TRBJ2-2; perhaps TRBD1 as D (6 bases). Germline CDR1 reads LGHNT; CDR2 reads FRNRAP. V lost 2 bases to trimming and J lost 7 bases, with 23 bases between them. The CDR3 is made up of 18 amino acids. CDR3 sequence (DNA): TGTGCTAGTGGTTTGCCCCTCGGGTCAGGGGATAGGGGCGGGGAGCTGTTTTTT. It specifies CASGLPLGSGDRGGELFF.

This sequence joins TRBV6-5 and TRBJ1-1, with a weak D call TRBD1 (6 bases). Trimming removed 6 bases from V and 1 base from J, with 15 bases in between. The CDR3 consists of 15 residues. Per germline, CDR1 MNHEY and CDR2 SVGAGI. As DNA, the CDR3 is TGTGCCAGCAGCCGAGACAGGATACCGAACACTGAAGCTTTCTTT. This sequence encodes CASSRDRIPNTEAFF.

This clone was counted only a few times. The chain links TRBV13 to TRBJ2-7, with TRBD1 identical over 7 bases. The germline V gene has CDR1 PRHDT and CDR2 FYEKMQ (reference sequence). The CDR3 spans 17 residues. V lost 5 bases to trimming and J lost 0 bases; unmatched junction nucleotides: 13. Here the CDR3 DNA reads TGTGCCAGCAGCCCCCCGACGGGACAGTCGAGCTCCTACGAGCAGTACTTC. It is translated as CASSPPTGQSSSYEQYF. The variable domain in full, completed from reference TRBV13 and TRBJ2-7, reads AAGVIQSPRHLIKEKRETATLKCYPIPRHDTVYWYQQGPGQDPQFLISFYEKMQSDKGSIPDRFSAQQFSDYHSELNMSSLELGDSALYFCASSPPTGQSSSYEQYFGPGTRLTVT.

The chain has TRBV27 and TRBJ2-2; maybe TRBD1 (6 bases). With 6 bases removed from V and 6 bases from J, the gap between germline ends came to 17 bases. The CDR3 spans 15 residues. CDR1 and CDR2 (germline): MNHEY, SMNVEV (reference sequence). The CDR3, as DNA: TGTGCCAGCAGACTGATCCAGGGGTCGGCCGGGGAGCTGTTTTTT. Translating gives CASRLIQGSAGELFF.